This record looks at one TCR beta chain sequence and its context. The antigen is not known. The CDR3 end shows no conserved phenylalanine or tryptophan, and so a read error is likely. The sample belongs to a study of tumor-infiltrating lymphocytes in glioblastoma multiforme. Broader study findings: TCR plus mutation findings rest on a single glioblastoma patient. Detected clone frequencies may not reflect cell counts, being RNA-based.

V was clipped by 11 bases and J by 9 bases, with 10 bases between them. The germline V gene has CDR1 SGHAT and CDR2 FQNNGV. The CDR3 covers 9 residues. TCRB libraries came from RNA via three nested multiplex PCR rounds. No unique molecular identifiers were described for these TCRB libraries. One entry per CDR3 protein results from TCRdb running MiXCR on the multiplex PCR reads. The data contain tens of thousands of distinct CDR3 sequences, 50% to 75% of them singletons. The origin of this receptor is a male donor with glioblastoma. This sequence joins TRBV11-2 and TRBJ2-5; D is perhaps TRBD2 (5 bases). The sample comprised brain tumor tissue. The DNA of the CDR3 is TGTGCCGCGGAAGCGGCCCAGTACTTA. Protein: CAAEAAQYL.